Listed below are T cell receptor beta chains from one sample, sequenced in a study of EBV T-cell therapy then PD-1 blockade in nasopharyngeal carcinoma. Measured with immunoSEQ multiplex PCR; TCRdb has only the in-frame clones, and not every one. There are 20,000 to 25,000 clones in the sample; around 80% occur only once, and approximately 34% lies in the top ten. No antigen is known for these receptors. The source material was CD8+ T cells from blood, sampled around day 260 from a patient whose treatment included autologous EBV-specific T cells and nivolumab. The receptors were sampled from a man aged 35-49 years with nasopharyngeal carcinoma. The CDR3 runs from the conserved cysteine through the conserved F or W. D genes are given only for firm matches. Rows may omit the clone size; those that give it use once, few, many or a size class.

j_call d_call v_call clone_size cdr3_nt cdr3_aa
TRBJ2-3 TRBD2 TRBV5-1 - TGCGCCAGCAGCTTACTAGCGGGGGGACGAACAGATACGCAGTATTTT CASSLLAGGRTDTQYF
TRBJ1-6 TRBD1 TRBV4-3 many TGCGCCAGCAGCCAAGATAAGCAATTAGGGGACAGCCTATTCTATAATTCACCCCTCCACTTT CASSQDKQLGDSLFYNSPLHF
TRBJ1-1 - TRBV5-5 - TGTGCCAGCAGCTTTGGGTTAGCTGGTCCTGAAGCTTTCTTT CASSFGLAGPEAFF
TRBJ1-1 - TRBV27 once TGTGCCAGCAGTCCCCGGACACTAACGGTTGAAGCTTTCTTT CASSPRTLTVEAFF
TRBJ2-5 TRBD1 TRBV7-9 - TGTGCCAGCAGCCAAGGACAGGGAGAGACCCAGTACTTC CASSQGQGETQYF
TRBJ1-3 - TRBV4-3 many TGCGCCAGCAGTAACGGACACTACTCTGGAAACACCATATATTTT CASSNGHYSGNTIYF
TRBJ2-5 - TRBV6-2/TRBV6-3 - TGTGCCAGCAGTTACATGACAGATGGATACCAAGAGACCCAGTACTTC CASSYMTDGYQETQYF
TRBJ2-1 TRBD1 TRBV6-5 - TGTGCCAGCAGTAGCTCCGGGACAGGGGGGGATGAGCAGTTCTTC CASSSSGTGGDEQFF
TRBJ2-5 TRBD2 TRBV6-1 once TGTGCCAGCAGTGAGCTAGCGGGGGAGGTGGAGACCCAGTACTTC CASSELAGEVETQYF
TRBJ2-5 TRBD2 TRBV28 - TGTGCCAGCAGTCTGGGACTCACTAGCGGGGAGGAGGAGACCCAGTACTTC CASSLGLTSGEEETQYF
TRBJ1-5 - TRBV4-3 - TGCGCCAGCAGCCCCCTTGCGAATCAGCCCCAGCATTTT CASSPLANQPQHF
TRBJ2-2 TRBD2 TRBV14 few TGTGCCAGCAGCTGGACTAGCGGGAGATCCGGGGAGCTGTTTTTT CASSWTSGRSGELFF
TRBJ2-7 - TRBV10-3 - TGTGCCATCAGTGAAGGGGGGTTTAGCTCCTACGAGCAGTACTTC CAISEGGFSSYEQYF
TRBJ2-1 TRBD2 TRBV7-3 - TGTGCCAGCAGCTTAGGGGCGGGAGGGCAGTTCTTC CASSLGAGGQFF
TRBJ2-7 - TRBV7-9 large TGTGCCAGCAGCTTAACACCCTACTACGAGCAGTACTTC CASSLTPYYEQYF
TRBJ2-5 TRBD2 TRBV6-2/TRBV6-3 - TGTGCCAGCAGTTACTCAGACACACTAGCGGGGGAAGAAGAGACCCAGTACTTC CASSYSDTLAGEEETQYF
TRBJ1-3 - TRBV7-9 - TGTGCGTTCCCGGCGGACTCTGGAAACACCATATATTTT CAFPADSGNTIYF
TRBJ1-3 TRBD1 TRBV6-5 - TGTGCCAGCAGGAACAGGGGATCGGGGAACACCATATATTTT CASRNRGSGNTIYF
TRBJ2-4 - TRBV29-1 - TGCAGCGTTGAGCTCGTGAACAGGATCGGGGACATTCAGTACTTC CSVELVNRIGDIQYF
TRBJ2-5 TRBD2 TRBV2 - TGTGCCAGCAGTGAGGGACTAGCGGGGCTCCAAGAGACCCAGTACTTC CASSEGLAGLQETQYF
TRBJ1-5 - TRBV7-9 - TGTGCCAGCAGCTTAACAGGCTCGGGCAATCAGCCCCAGCATTTT CASSLTGSGNQPQHF
TRBJ1-1 TRBD1 TRBV5-4 - TGTGCCAGCAGCTTGGTGGGGACAGAAACTGAAGCTTTCTTT CASSLVGTETEAFF
TRBJ1-1 TRBD1 TRBV7-2 - TGTGCCAGCAGCTGGGGACAGGGGATCAACACTGAAGCTTTCTTT CASSWGQGINTEAFF
TRBJ2-1 TRBD2 TRBV5-1 - TGCGCCAGCAGCCTGGGGGGGACTAGCGGTTACAATGAGCAGTTCTTC CASSLGGTSGYNEQFF
TRBJ1-2 TRBD1 TRBV9 - TGTGCCAGCAGCGTAGAGGAGGGGGCGTATGATGGCTACACCTTC CASSVEEGAYDGYTF
TRBJ1-1 - TRBV6-5 - TGTGCCAGCAGTTACGCTTCCGAGACTGAAGCTTTCTTT CASSYASETEAFF
TRBJ1-6 - TRBV19 few TGTGCCAGTAGTTACGGCAGTTCATATAATTCACCCCTCCACTTT CASSYGSSYNSPLHF
TRBJ2-1 - TRBV6-2/TRBV6-3 few TGTGCCAGCAGCCTCCGGAGAAGGTACAATGAGCAGTTCTTC CASSLRRRYNEQFF
TRBJ2-2 - TRBV5-1 - TGCGCCAGCAGCTTTGGTGGCAGGGAGCTGTTTTTT CASSFGGRELFF
TRBJ2-1 - TRBV6-1 - TGTGCCAGCAGTGAAGCGGACTACAATGAGCAGTTCTTC CASSEADYNEQFF
TRBJ1-6 TRBD1 TRBV7-8 - TGTGCCAGCAGCTTTTACAGGGGTAATACCGGTTCACCCCTCCACTTT CASSFYRGNTGSPLHF
TRBJ1-5 - TRBV12-3/TRBV12-4 - TGTGCCAGCAGTTTCGGCGGGAATCAGCCCCAGCATTTT CASSFGGNQPQHF